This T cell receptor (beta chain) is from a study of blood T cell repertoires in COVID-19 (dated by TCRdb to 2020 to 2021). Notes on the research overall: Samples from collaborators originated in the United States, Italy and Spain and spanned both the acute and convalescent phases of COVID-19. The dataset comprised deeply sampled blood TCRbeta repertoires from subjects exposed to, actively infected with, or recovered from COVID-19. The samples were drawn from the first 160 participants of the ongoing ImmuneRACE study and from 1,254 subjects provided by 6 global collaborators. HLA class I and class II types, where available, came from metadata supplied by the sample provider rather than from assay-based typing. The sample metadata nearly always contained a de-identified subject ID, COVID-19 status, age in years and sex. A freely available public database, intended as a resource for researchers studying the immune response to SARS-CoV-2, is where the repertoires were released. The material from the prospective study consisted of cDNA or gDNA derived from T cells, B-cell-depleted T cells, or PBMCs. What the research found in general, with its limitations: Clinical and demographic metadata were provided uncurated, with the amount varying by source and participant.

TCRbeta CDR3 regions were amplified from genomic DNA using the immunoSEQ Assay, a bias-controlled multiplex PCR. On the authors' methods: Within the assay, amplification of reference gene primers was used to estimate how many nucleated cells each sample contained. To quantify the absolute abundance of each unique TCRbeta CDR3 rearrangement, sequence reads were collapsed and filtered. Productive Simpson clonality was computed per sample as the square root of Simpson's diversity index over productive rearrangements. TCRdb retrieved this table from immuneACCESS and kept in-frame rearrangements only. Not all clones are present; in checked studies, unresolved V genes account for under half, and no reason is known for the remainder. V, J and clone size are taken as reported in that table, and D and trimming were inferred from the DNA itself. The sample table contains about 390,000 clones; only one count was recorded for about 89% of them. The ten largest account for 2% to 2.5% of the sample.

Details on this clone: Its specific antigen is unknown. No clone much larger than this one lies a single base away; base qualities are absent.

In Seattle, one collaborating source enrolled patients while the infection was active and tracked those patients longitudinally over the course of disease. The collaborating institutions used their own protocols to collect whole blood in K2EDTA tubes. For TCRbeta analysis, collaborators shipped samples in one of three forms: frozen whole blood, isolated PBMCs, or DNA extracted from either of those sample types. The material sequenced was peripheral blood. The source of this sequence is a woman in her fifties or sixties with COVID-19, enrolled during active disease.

DNA sequence: TGTGCCAGCAGCTCCTCCGGGACAGGGTACTATGGCTACACCTTC. The resulting protein is CASSSSGTGYYGYTF. The V and J segments used are TRBV7-9 and TRBJ1-2; TRBD1 agrees with 9 junctional bases. Taken from the germline V gene (reference sequence), the CDR1 and CDR2 loops are SEHNR and FQNEAQ. The CDR3 spans 15 residues, from the cysteine through the phenylalanine. The retained sequence is limited to the CDR3, 45 bases, with the frame set at the first base. Compared with germline, V lacks 4 bases and J lacks 3 bases; bases without a gene match: 6.